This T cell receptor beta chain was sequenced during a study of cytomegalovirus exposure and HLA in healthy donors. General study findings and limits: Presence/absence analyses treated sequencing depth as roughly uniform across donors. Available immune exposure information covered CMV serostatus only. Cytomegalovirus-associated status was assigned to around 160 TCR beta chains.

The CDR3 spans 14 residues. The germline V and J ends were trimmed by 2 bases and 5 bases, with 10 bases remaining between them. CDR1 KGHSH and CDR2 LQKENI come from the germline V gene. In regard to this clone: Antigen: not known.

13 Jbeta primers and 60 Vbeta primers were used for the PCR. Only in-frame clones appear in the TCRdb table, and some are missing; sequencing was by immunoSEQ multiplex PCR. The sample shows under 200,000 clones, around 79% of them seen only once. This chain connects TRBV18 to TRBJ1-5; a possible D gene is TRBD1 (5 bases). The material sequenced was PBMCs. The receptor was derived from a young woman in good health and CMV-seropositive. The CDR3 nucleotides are TGTGCCAGCTCACCAGGAAGGGGTGATCAGCCCCAGCATTTT. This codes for CASSPGRGDQPQHF.